A single sample is the source of the 10 T cell receptor beta chains below, sequenced in a study of early stage breast cancer tumors. Produced via immunoSEQ multiplex PCR; TCRdb's table is partial and in-frame only. The sample records 20,000 to 25,000 clones, around 76% being singletons. The material sequenced was blood. The receptor source for this set is a person aged 55 to 69 with breast cancer.

V is TRBV6-6 and J is TRBJ1-6; the D gene is possibly TRBD1 (5 bases). The V and J ends lost 3 bases and 6 bases respectively, with 15 bases between them. The CDR3 has 16 amino acids. CDR1 MNHNY and CDR2 SVGAGI come from the germline V gene (reference sequence). CDR3 in DNA: TGTGCCAGCAGTTATTGGGTGGGGGGACCTAATTCACCCCTCCACTTT. Its protein product is CASSYWVGGPNSPLHF.

V is TRBV19 and J is TRBJ1-1; no reliable D call. Germline V lookup: CDR1 LNHDA, CDR2 SQIVND (reference sequence). Deletions cut 9 bases from V and 5 bases from J, with 13 bases between. The CDR3 is 12 amino acids. Here the CDR3 DNA reads TGTGCCAGCGGGGTCCTGGGGACTGAAGCTTTCTTT. Protein: CASGVLGTEAFF.

The rearrangement uses TRBV11-1 and TRBJ2-1; 8 nucleotides line up with TRBD2. This CDR3 is 14 amino acids long. After removal of 3 bases from V and 10 bases from J, the junction contained 8 bases not matched to a gene. In germline, CDR1 is SGHAT, CDR2 FQDESV (reference sequence). CDR3 nucleotides: TGTGCCAGCAGCTTTTGGCGGGAGGCATACGAGCAGTTCTTC. Translating it yields CASSFWREAYEQFF.

This rearrangement joins TRBV5-1 to TRBJ2-1; 15 bases map to TRBD2. The V segment lost 4 bases and the J segment 0 bases; nucleotides outside the gene matches: 8. The V gene's germline CDR1 is SGHRS and CDR2 YFSETQ. This CDR3 is built from 19 residues. The CDR3 DNA follows: TGCGCCAGCAGCCCAGCGGGACTAGCGGGGGGAAGCTCCTACAATGAGCAGTTCTTC. This gives the protein CASSPAGLAGGSSYNEQFF.

The rearrangement links TRBV7-3 to TRBJ1-5; no clear D. Germline loops: CDR1 SGHTA, CDR2 FQGTGA. V was cut by 1 base and J by 0 bases, with 10 bases left in between. CDR3 length: 16 residues. The CDR3 protein is CASSLIGSYSNQPQHF. The CDR3 coding sequence is TGTGCCAGCAGCTTAATCGGAAGCTATAGCAATCAGCCCCAGCATTTT.

The chain combines TRBV28 with TRBJ1-2, with D possibly matching TRBD1 (5 bases). The length of the CDR3 is 12 residues. The germline CDR1 and CDR2 sequences are MDHEN and SYDVKM. The CDR3 sequence: CATTVDIYGYTF. The CDR3 DNA sequence: TGTGCGACGACAGTCGACATCTATGGCTACACCTTC.

The chain joins TRBV6-6 to TRBJ1-5, with D hard to call. Germline CDR1 and CDR2: MNHNY and SVGAGI (reference sequence). V was cut by 1 base and J by 5 bases, with 12 bases left in between. The CDR3 has 15 residues. The CDR3 region is CASSYWVALHQPQHF. DNA for the CDR3: TGTGCCAGCAGTTACTGGGTGGCCCTCCATCAGCCCCAGCATTTT.

The chain links TRBV27 to TRBJ1-1; TRBD1 agrees at 10 bases. CDR1 is MNHEY, CDR2 SMNVEV, per germline (reference sequence). V was pared by 6 bases and J by 2 bases, with 12 bases of the junction left unmatched. The length of the CDR3 is 17 residues. Written as DNA, the CDR3 is TGTGCCAGCAGACGACAGGGGGCGGTCGGGCTTAACACTGAAGCTTTCTTT. This codes for CASRRQGAVGLNTEAFF.

The rearrangement joins TRBV19 to TRBJ2-2; D remains ambiguous. The CDR3 sequence is 15 residues long. Germline CDR1 is LNHDA and CDR2 is SQIVND (reference sequence). Deletions cut 6 bases from V and 2 bases from J, with 13 bases between. The chain's CDR3 is CASSPLETNTGELFF. The CDR3 DNA sequence: TGTGCCAGTAGCCCACTTGAGACAAACACCGGGGAGCTGTTTTTT.

This clone turned up a few times. The chain couples TRBV6-6 to TRBJ1-1; 7 bases line up with TRBD1. V gave up 7 bases and J gave up 0 bases; unmatched junction bases: 5. This CDR3 has 14 residues. CDR1 MNHNY and CDR2 SVGAGI come from the germline V gene (reference sequence). The CDR3, as DNA: TGTGCCAGCACCCCGACAGGGTTGAACACTGAAGCTTTCTTT. This codes for CASTPTGLNTEAFF.